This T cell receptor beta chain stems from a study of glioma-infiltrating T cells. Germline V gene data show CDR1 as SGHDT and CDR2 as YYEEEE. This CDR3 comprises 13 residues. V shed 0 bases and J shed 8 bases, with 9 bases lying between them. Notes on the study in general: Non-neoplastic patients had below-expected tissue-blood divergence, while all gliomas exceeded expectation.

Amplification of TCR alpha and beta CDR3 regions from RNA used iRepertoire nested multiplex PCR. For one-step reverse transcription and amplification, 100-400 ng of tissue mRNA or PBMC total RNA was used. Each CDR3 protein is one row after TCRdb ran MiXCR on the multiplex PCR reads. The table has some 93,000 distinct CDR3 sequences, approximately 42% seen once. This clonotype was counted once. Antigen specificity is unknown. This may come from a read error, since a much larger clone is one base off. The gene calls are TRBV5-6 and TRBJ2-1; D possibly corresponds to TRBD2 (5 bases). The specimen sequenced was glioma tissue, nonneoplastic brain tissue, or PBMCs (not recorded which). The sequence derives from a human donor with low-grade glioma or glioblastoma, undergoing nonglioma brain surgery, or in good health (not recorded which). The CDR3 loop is CASSLGSSDEQFF. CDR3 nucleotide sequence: TGTGCCAGCAGCTTGGGCAGTAGCGATGAGCAGTTCTTC.